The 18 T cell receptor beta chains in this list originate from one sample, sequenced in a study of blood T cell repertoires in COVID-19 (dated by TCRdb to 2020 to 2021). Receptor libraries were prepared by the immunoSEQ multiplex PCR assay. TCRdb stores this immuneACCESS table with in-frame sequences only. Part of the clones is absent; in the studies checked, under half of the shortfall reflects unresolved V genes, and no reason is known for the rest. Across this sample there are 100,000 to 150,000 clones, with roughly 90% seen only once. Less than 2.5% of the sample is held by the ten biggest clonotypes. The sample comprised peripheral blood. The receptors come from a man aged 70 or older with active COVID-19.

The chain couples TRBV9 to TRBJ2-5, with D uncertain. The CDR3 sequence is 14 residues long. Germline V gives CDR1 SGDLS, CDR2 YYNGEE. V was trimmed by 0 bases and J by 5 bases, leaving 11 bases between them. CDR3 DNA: TGTGCCAGCAGCGTAGGGCCTAGTCGGGAGACCCAGTACTTC. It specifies CASSVGPSRETQYF.

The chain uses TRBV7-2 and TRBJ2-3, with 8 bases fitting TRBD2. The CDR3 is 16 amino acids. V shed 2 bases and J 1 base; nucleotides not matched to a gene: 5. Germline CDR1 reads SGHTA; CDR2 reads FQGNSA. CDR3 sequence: CASSLQWREGTDTQYF. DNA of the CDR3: TGTGCCAGCAGCTTACAATGGCGGGAGGGCACAGATACGCAGTATTTT.

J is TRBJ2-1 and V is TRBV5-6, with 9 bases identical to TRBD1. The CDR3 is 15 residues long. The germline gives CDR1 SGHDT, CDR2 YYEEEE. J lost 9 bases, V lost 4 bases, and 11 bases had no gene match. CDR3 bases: TGTGCCAGCAGCCGAGATACAGGGGGCTGGGGTGAGCAGTTCTTC. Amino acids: CASSRDTGGWGEQFF.

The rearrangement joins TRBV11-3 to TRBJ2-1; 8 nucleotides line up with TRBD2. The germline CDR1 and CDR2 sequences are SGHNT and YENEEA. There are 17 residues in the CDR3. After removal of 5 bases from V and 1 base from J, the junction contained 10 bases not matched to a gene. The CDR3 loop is CASSTYTSGGSYNEQFF. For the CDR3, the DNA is TGTGCCAGCAGCACCTACACTAGCGGAGGTTCCTACAATGAGCAGTTCTTC.

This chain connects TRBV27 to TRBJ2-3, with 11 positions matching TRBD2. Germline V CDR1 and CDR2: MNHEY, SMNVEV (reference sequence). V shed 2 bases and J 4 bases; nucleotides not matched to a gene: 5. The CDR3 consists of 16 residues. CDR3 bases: TGTGCCAGCAGTTTACGAGCTAGCGGGAGGTCAGATACGCAGTATTTT. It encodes CASSLRASGRSDTQYF.

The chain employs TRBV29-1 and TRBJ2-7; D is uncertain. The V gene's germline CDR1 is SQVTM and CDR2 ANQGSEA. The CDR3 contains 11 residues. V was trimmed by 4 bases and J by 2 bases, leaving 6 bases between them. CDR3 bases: TGCAGCGTTGGCAGTCCCTACGAGCAGTACTTC. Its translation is CSVGSPYEQYF.

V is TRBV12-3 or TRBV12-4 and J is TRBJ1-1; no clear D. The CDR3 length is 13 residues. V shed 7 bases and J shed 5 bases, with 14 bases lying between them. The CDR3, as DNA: TGTGCCAGCACTATCGGAGGGATGACTGAAGCTTTCTTT. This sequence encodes CASTIGGMTEAFF.

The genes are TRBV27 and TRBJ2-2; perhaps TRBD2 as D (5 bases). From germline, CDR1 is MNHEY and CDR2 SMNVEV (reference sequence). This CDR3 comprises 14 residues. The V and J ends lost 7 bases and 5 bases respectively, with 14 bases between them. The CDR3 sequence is CASTGLATTGELFF. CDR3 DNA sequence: TGTGCCAGCACGGGTCTAGCTACTACCGGGGAGCTGTTTTTT.

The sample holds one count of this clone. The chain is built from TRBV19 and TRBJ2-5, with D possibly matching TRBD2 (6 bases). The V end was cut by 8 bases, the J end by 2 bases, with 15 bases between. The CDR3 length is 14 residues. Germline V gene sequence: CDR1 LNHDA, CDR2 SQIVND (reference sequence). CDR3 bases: TGTGCCAGTCCGGCCCCTAGCGTGCAAGAGACCCAGTACTTC. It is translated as CASPAPSVQETQYF.

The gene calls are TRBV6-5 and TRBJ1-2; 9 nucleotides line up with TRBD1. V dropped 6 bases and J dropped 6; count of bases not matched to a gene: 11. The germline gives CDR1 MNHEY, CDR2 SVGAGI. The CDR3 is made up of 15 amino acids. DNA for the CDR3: TGTGCCAGCAGACGGGACAGGGAAAGGTCGAATGGCTACACCTTC. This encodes CASRRDRERSNGYTF.

The CDR3 DNA sequence: TGTGCCAGCAGCTTAGGGGCGAGCTCCTACAATGAGCAGTTCTTC. This encodes CASSLGASSYNEQFF. This chain connects TRBV7-2 to TRBJ2-1, with unresolved D. V lost 1 base, J lost 0 bases, and 7 bases lay in between. Germline values: CDR1 SGHTA, CDR2 FQGNSA. The CDR3 extends over 15 amino acids.

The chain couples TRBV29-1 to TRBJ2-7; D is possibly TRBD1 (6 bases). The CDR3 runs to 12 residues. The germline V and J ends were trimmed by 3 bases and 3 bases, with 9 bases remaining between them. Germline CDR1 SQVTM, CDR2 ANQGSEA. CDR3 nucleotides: TGCAGCGTTGAGGGCAGGGGCTACGAGCAGTACTTC. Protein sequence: CSVEGRGYEQYF.

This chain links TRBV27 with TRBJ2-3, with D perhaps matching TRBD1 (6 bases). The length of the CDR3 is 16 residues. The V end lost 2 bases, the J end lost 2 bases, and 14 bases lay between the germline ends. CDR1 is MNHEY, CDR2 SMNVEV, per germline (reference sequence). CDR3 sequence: CASSLQDSRATDTQYF. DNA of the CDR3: TGTGCCAGCAGTTTACAGGACAGCCGCGCCACAGATACGCAGTATTTT.

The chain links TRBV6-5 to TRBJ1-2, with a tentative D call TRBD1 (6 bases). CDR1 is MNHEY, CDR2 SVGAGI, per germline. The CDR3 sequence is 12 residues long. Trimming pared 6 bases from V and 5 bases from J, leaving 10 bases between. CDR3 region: CASSPTGYGYTF. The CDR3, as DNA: TGTGCCAGCAGCCCCACAGGGTATGGCTACACCTTC.

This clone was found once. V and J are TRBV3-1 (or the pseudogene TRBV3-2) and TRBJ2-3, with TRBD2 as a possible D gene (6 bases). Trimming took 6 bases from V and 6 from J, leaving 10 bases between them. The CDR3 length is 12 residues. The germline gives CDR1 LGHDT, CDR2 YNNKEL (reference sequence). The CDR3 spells CASSRSGDTQYF. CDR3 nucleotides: TGTGCCAGCAGTCGAAGCGGGGATACGCAGTATTTT.

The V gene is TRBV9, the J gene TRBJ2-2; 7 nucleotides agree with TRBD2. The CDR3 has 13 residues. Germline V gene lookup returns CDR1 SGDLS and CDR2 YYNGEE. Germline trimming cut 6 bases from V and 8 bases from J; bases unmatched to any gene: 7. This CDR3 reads CASTPAGSGELFF. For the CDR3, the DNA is TGTGCCAGCACCCCAGCGGGATCAGGGGAGCTGTTTTTT.

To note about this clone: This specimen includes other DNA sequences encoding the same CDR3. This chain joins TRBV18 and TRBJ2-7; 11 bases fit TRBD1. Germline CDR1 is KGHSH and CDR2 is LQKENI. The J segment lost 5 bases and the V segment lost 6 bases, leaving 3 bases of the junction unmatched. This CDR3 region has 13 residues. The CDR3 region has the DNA TGTGCCAGCTCCCCGGGACAGGGGGACGAGCAGTACTTC. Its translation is CASSPGQGDEQYF.

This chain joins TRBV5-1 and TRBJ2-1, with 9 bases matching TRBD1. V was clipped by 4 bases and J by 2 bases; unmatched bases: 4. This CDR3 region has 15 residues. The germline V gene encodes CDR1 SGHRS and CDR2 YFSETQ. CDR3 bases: TGCGCCAGCAGCCCGGGACAGGGTCCCTACAATGAGCAGTTCTTC. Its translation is CASSPGQGPYNEQFF.